A single sample gave rise to the 32 T cell receptor beta chains below, sequenced in a study of control samples from healthy donors and cancer patients. Assay: immunoSEQ multiplex PCR; the TCRdb copy retains only in-frame clones and omits some. The table has fewer than 500,000 clones, over 75% seen once. Input material: PBMCs. All receptors come from a man aged 40-49 years with head and neck cancer.

This chain links TRBV5-1 with TRBJ2-1; D perhaps matches TRBD2 (6 bases). This CDR3 is 16 amino acids long. Germline values: CDR1 SGHRS, CDR2 YFSETQ. Trimming shortened V by 0 bases and J by 0 bases, and 10 bases separated the two germline ends. The CDR3 bases are TGCGCCAGCAGCTTGGCCGCCGGGGGCTCCTACAATGAGCAGTTCTTC. This gives the protein CASSLAAGGSYNEQFF. Full variable domain (missing parts from reference TRBV5-1 and TRBJ2-1): KAGVTQTPRYLIKTRGQQVTLSCSPISGHRSVSWYQQTPGQGLQFLFEYFSETQRNKGNFPGRFSGRQFSNSRSEMNVSTLELGDSALYLCASSLAAGGSYNEQFFGPGTRLTVL.

The rearrangement joins TRBV11-2 to TRBJ1-6; unclear D gene. The CDR3 length is 14 residues. Trimming left V 8 bases short and J 9 bases short, with 17 bases between. Germline V lookup: CDR1 SGHAT, CDR2 FQNNGV. The CDR3 loop is CASGLAGFGSPLHF. For the CDR3, the DNA is TGTGCCAGCGGCCTCGCGGGTTTCGGTTCACCCCTCCACTTT.

This chain uses TRBV11-2 with TRBJ2-3, with D tentatively TRBD2 (6 bases). This CDR3 contains 15 residues. With 3 bases removed from V and 6 bases from J, the gap between germline ends came to 16 bases. CDR1 and CDR2 (germline): SGHAT, FQNNGV. In DNA, the CDR3 is TGTGCCAGCAGCTTCTTGGGACTGGCCTCGGATACGCAGTATTTT. Residues: CASSFLGLASDTQYF.

This clone was counted a single time. This same CDR3 is encoded by further DNA sequences in the sample. CDR3 DNA: TGTGCCAGCAGCCAAGGAGGATCTGGAAACACCATATATTTT. Its protein is CASSQGGSGNTIYF. The J gene is TRBJ1-3, the V gene TRBV3-1 (or the pseudogene TRBV3-2), with D uncertain. The CDR3 totals 14 residues. The germline CDR1 and CDR2 sequences are LGHDT and YNNKEL (reference sequence). The V and J ends lost 1 base and 1 base respectively, with 5 bases between them.

The V gene is TRBV4-1, the J gene TRBJ2-3; D possibly corresponds to TRBD1 (6 bases). Trimming took 3 bases from V and 3 from J, leaving 13 bases between them. The germline CDR1 and CDR2 sequences are MGHRA and YSYEKL. CDR3 length: 15 residues. CDR3 residues: CASSHRVQGTDTQYF. DNA of the CDR3: TGCGCCAGCAGCCACAGAGTACAGGGTACAGATACGCAGTATTTT.

V and J are TRBV7-9 and TRBJ2-3; D possibly uses TRBD1 or TRBD2 (5 bases each). With 6 bases removed from V and 4 bases from J, the gap between germline ends came to 20 bases. From germline, CDR1 is SEHNR and CDR2 FQNEAQ (reference sequence). The CDR3 spans 16 residues. The CDR3 region has the DNA TGTGCCAGCAGACTAAGGCCGGGGCAAGGGCCAGATACGCAGTATTTT. It codes for CASRLRPGQGPDTQYF.

The chain recombines TRBV14 with TRBJ1-6, with D possibly TRBD1 on 5 matching bases. The ends were cut back, 0 bases at V and 9 bases at J, with 9 bases in the middle. CDR1 and CDR2 (germline): SGHDN, FVKESK. There are 14 residues in the CDR3. CDR3 sequence reads: CASSQDGGISPLHF. In DNA form, the CDR3 reads TGTGCCAGCAGCCAAGATGGGGGGATTTCACCCCTCCACTTT. Together with reference TRBV14 and TRBJ1-6, the CDR3 gives the full variable domain: EAGVTQFPSHSVIEKGQTVTLRCDPISGHDNLYWYRRVMGKEIKFLLHFVKESKQDESGMPNNRFLAERTGGTYSTLKVQPAELEDSGVYFCASSQDGGISPLHFGNGTRLTVT.

The V call is TRBV18, the J call TRBJ1-4, with D uncertain. This CDR3 has 15 residues. Germline-derived CDR1 and CDR2 are KGHSH and LQKENI. V lost 2 bases and J lost 0, with 7 bases in between. The CDR3 spells CASSPITATNEKLFF. CDR3 coding DNA: TGTGCCAGCTCACCAATAACAGCAACTAATGAAAAACTGTTTTTT.

The rearrangement uses TRBV3-1 (or the pseudogene TRBV3-2) and TRBJ2-3; TRBD2 agrees at 7 bases. Looked up from germline, CDR1 is LGHDT and CDR2 is YNNKEL (reference sequence). With V trimmed by 5 bases and J by 2 bases, 7 bases remained unmatched. The CDR3 has 15 residues. CDR3 in amino acids: CASSSGGGYTDTQYF. Written as DNA, the CDR3 is TGTGCCAGCAGCTCGGGAGGCGGATACACAGATACGCAGTATTTT.

The chain couples TRBV6-5 to TRBJ2-7, with a tentative D call TRBD2 (6 bases). Trimming took 10 bases from V and 0 from J, leaving 16 bases between them. CDR1 is MNHEY, CDR2 SVGAGI, per germline. The CDR3 spans 14 residues. Written as DNA, the CDR3 is TGTGCCACCCGGAGCGGGCCCTACTCCTACGAGCAGTACTTC. It specifies CATRSGPYSYEQYF.

This rearrangement joins TRBV23-1 to TRBJ2-2; D gene uncertain. TRBV23-1 is marked as an open reading frame, function uncertain. This CDR3 region has 18 residues. The V end lost 2 bases, the J end lost 3 bases, and 19 bases lay between the germline ends. The CDR3 DNA is TGCGCCAGCAGTCAAGCCGAGTTTGAAGGATCGGACACCGGGGAGCTGTTTTTT. It translates to CASSQAEFEGSDTGELFF.

The chain is built from TRBV2 and TRBJ1-2, with D possibly matching TRBD1 (6 bases). V was cut by 7 bases and J by 8 bases, with 14 bases left in between. The CDR3 length is 12 residues. CDR1 is SNHLY, CDR2 FYNNEI, per germline. The CDR3 is CASNQGRFGYTF. DNA for the CDR3: TGTGCCAGCAACCAGGGGCGCTTCGGCTACACCTTC.

The chain recombines TRBV19 with TRBJ2-3; 11 bases align to TRBD1. Trimming cost V 5 bases and J 5 bases; bases outside gene matches: 6. The CDR3 is 15 residues long. Germline V gene data show CDR1 as LNHDA and CDR2 as SQIVND (reference sequence). CDR3 coding DNA: TGTGCCAGTAGTGGACAGGGGGCGGTTGGAGATACGCAGTATTTT. Translated, it gives CASSGQGAVGDTQYF.

There are a few counts of this clone. This chain uses TRBV27 with TRBJ1-6; the D gene is possibly TRBD1 (6 bases). The CDR3 consists of 16 residues. V was shortened by 5 bases and J by 9 bases, with 20 bases between the two germline ends. Germline CDR1 MNHEY, CDR2 SMNVEV (reference sequence). The CDR3 spells CASSANRVTGGSPLHF. DNA of the CDR3: TGTGCCAGCAGTGCGAACAGGGTGACAGGTGGTTCACCCCTCCACTTT.

There are a few counts of this clone. This chain connects TRBV9 to TRBJ2-7; D is unresolved. Between the trimmed V and J ends, which lost 4 bases and 0 bases, there was a span of 11 bases. This CDR3 has 14 residues. Germline CDR1 and CDR2: SGDLS and YYNGEE. DNA for the CDR3: TGTGCCAGCAGCCCCCGGCAGAACTCCTACGAGCAGTACTTC. It specifies CASSPRQNSYEQYF.

The chain joins TRBV3-1 (or the pseudogene TRBV3-2) to TRBJ1-1; maybe TRBD1 (5 bases). The CDR3 totals 15 residues. CDR1 and CDR2 from the germline V gene are LGHDT and YNNKEL (reference sequence). V was shortened by 0 bases and J by 4 bases, with 12 bases between the two germline ends. Here the CDR3 reads CASSQDGRGSTEAFF. As DNA, the CDR3 is TGTGCCAGCAGCCAAGATGGGAGGGGTTCCACTGAAGCTTTCTTT.

The rearrangement links TRBV10-1 to TRBJ2-7, with 9 bases fitting TRBD1. CDR3 size: 14 residues. Looked up from germline, CDR1 is WNHNN and CDR2 is SYGVQD (reference sequence). The ends lost 2 bases at V and 2 bases at J; junction bases unmatched: 1. CDR3 amino acids: CASSEGTGPYEQYF. The CDR3 nucleotides are TGCGCCAGCAGTGAGGGGACAGGGCCCTACGAGCAGTACTTC.

This rearrangement joins TRBV9 to TRBJ2-6; 9 positions match TRBD1. CDR3 length equals 19 residues. Trimming at V came to 2 bases and at J to 0 bases, leaving 9 bases not matched to a gene. CDR1 SGDLS and CDR2 YYNGEE come from the germline V gene. The DNA of the CDR3 is TGTGCCAGCAGCGTCGACCCGGGACAGGGAGGCTCTGGGGCCAACGTCCTGACTTTC. This encodes CASSVDPGQGGSGANVLTF.

For this clone: An end of the junction differs from the germline gene, which may be a read error. V is TRBV7-7 and J is TRBJ1-1; TRBD1 might be the D (5 bases). Germline V CDR1 and CDR2: SSHAT, FNYEAQ (reference sequence). The CDR3 extends over 13 amino acids. In DNA form, the CDR3 reads TGTGCTAGCAGCTTAGGGACGAACACTGAAGCTTTCTTT. Its protein product is CASSLGTNTEAFF.

The gene calls are TRBV30 and TRBJ2-5, with D unclear. The CDR3 is 10 residues long. The germline V gene encodes CDR1 GTSNPN and CDR2 SVGIG (reference sequence). The V end lost 1 base, the J end lost 3 bases, and 0 bases lay between the germline ends. The CDR3 DNA reads TGTGCCTGGAGTGAAGAGACCCAGTACTTC. This sequence encodes CAWSEETQYF.

This clone showed up just a few times. The chain is built from TRBV7-9 and TRBJ2-1; 11 bases align to TRBD2. The V gene's germline CDR1 is SEHNR and CDR2 FQNEAQ (reference sequence). The CDR3 runs to 15 residues. V shed 5 bases and J 5 bases; nucleotides not matched to a gene: 5. CDR3 in amino acids: CASSQTSGGNNEQFF. DNA of the CDR3: TGTGCCAGCAGCCAAACTAGCGGGGGTAACAATGAGCAGTTCTTC.

The gene calls are TRBV19 and TRBJ1-3; D perhaps matches TRBD1 (6 bases). Germline CDR1 reads LNHDA; CDR2 reads SQIVND (reference sequence). The V end lost 4 bases, the J end lost 4 bases, and 8 bases lay between the germline ends. The CDR3 length is 13 residues. The chain's CDR3 is CASSTQGGNTIYF. The CDR3 DNA reads as TGTGCCAGTAGTACACAGGGAGGAAACACCATATATTTT.

This clone is a singleton in its sample. A junction boundary mismatches the germline segment, possibly from a read error. The chain recombines TRBV7-7 with TRBJ2-1; TRBD1 is a possible D gene (5 bases). Germline loops: CDR1 SSHAT, CDR2 FNYEAQ (reference sequence). The CDR3 consists of 13 residues. The CDR3: CASSLGQNNEQFF. In DNA form, the CDR3 reads TGTGCTAGCAGCTTAGGACAAAACAATGAGCAGTTCTTC.

This chain uses TRBV12-3 or TRBV12-4 with TRBJ2-7; a weak D match, TRBD1 (6 bases). V was cut by 4 bases and J by 2 bases, with 9 bases left in between. CDR3 length: 13 residues. CDR3 protein: CASSSGHPYEQYF. CDR3 sequence (DNA): TGTGCCAGCAGTTCGGGACATCCCTACGAGCAGTACTTC.

The genes are TRBV19 and TRBJ2-3; TRBD2 matches 15 bases. Looked up from germline, CDR1 is LNHDA and CDR2 is SQIVND (reference sequence). The CDR3 has 19 residues. Losses at the gene ends were 6 bases for V and 8 bases for J; bases not matched to a gene: 18. The CDR3 DNA sequence: TGTGCCAGTAGCCCAGGACTAGCGGGGGGGTTAGAACATTACGGTACGCAGTATTTT. Translation gives CASSPGLAGGLEHYGTQYF.

V usage is TRBV9 and J usage is TRBJ1-2; D remains unclear. Germline V gene sequence: CDR1 SGDLS, CDR2 YYNGEE. This CDR3 is built from 13 residues. Trimming shortened V by 3 bases and J by 9 bases, and 15 bases separated the two germline ends. This CDR3 reads CASSAGVGQSYTF. The CDR3 coding sequence is TGTGCCAGCAGCGCAGGCGTGGGTCAAAGCTACACCTTC.

The chain uses TRBV28 and TRBJ1-1; 7 positions match TRBD1. Germline trimming cut 3 bases from V and 1 base from J; bases unmatched to any gene: 2. The germline V gene has CDR1 MDHEN and CDR2 SYDVKM. CDR3 length: 14 residues. The CDR3 coding sequence is TGTGCCAGCAGTTTTCCAGGGGGGAACACTGAAGCTTTCTTT. It translates to CASSFPGGNTEAFF.

The chain joins TRBV30 to TRBJ2-3; the match to TRBD2 covers 10 bases. Germline V gene sequence: CDR1 GTSNPN, CDR2 SVGIG (reference sequence). The J segment lost 6 bases and the V segment lost 4 bases, leaving 7 bases of the junction unmatched. This CDR3 spans 14 amino acids. For the CDR3, the DNA is TGTGCCTGGACGAGCGGGAGGGCCATGGATACGCAGTATTTT. This translates into CAWTSGRAMDTQYF.

The chain is built from TRBV11-2 and TRBJ2-5; D remains ambiguous. This CDR3 spans 11 amino acids. The germline V and J ends were trimmed by 4 bases and 1 base, with 1 base remaining between them. CDR1 SGHAT and CDR2 FQNNGV come from the germline V gene. The CDR3 DNA reads TGTGCCAGCAGCTCCCAAGAGACCCAGTACTTC. Translating gives CASSSQETQYF.

The chain is built from TRBV5-6 and TRBJ1-5; no firm D call. The ends were cut back, 0 bases at V and 5 bases at J, with 15 bases in the middle. Per the germline V gene, CDR1 is SGHDT and CDR2 is YYEEEE. The CDR3 has 16 residues. CDR3 DNA sequence: TGTGCCAGCAGCTTGGGTACGGGCAACTACTATCAGCCCCAGCATTTT. This encodes CASSLGTGNYYQPQHF.

This chain connects TRBV12-3 or TRBV12-4 to TRBJ1-2; TRBD1 matches 10 bases. The CDR3 sequence is 13 residues long. Trimming took 7 bases from V and 4 from J; bases not matched to a gene: 3. The CDR3 bases are TGTGCCAGCAAAGGGACAGGGGTCTATGGCTACACCTTC. It translates to CASKGTGVYGYTF.

Only one count was recorded for this clone. CDR3 sequence (DNA): TGTGCCAGGGTTTTGGGGGACTACACTGAAGCTTTCTTT. As protein: CARVLGDYTEAFF. The chain uses TRBV5-3 and TRBJ1-1; D may be TRBD1 (5 bases). TRBV5-3 is noted as an ORF with a role that remains uncertain. This CDR3 contains 13 residues. Trimming shortened V by 8 bases and J by 3 bases, and 14 bases separated the two germline ends.